The entry below describes one T cell receptor beta chain. Primed by a sample-barcoded 5' primer and a J-beta primer mix, a second PCR proceeded for about 6 to 11 cycles. MiXCR was run by TCRdb on the 5' RACE reads, yielding one entry per CDR3 protein. The table shows about 970,000 distinct CDR3 sequences, with just over 50% occurring only once. This sample was included in a study of blood T cells in healthy people across ages. The CDR3 sequence is 14 residues long. From germline, CDR1 is DFQATT and CDR2 SNEGSKA (reference sequence). The receptor's source is a woman aged 55-70 years in good health. What was sequenced was blood. The chain combines TRBV20-1 with TRBJ2-4, with 9 bases matching TRBD1. The J call may be in error: the DNA end matches TRBJ2-7 better. The CDR3 protein is CSARDTGGGYEQYF. Written as DNA, the CDR3 is TGCAGTGCTAGAGACACAGGGGGCGGCTACGAGCAGTACTTC.